Each of the 2 T cell receptor beta chains below was sequenced from the same sample in a study of monozygotic twins with inflammatory bowel disease. TCRdb reprocessed the 5' RACE reads and reports one entry per CDR3 protein, with no DNA. Here the sample table reports approximately 420,000 distinct CDR3 sequences. Sequencing was carried out using blood. Source of these receptors: a human donor with ulcerative colitis or Crohn's disease, or a healthy co-twin of an affected twin (not recorded which).

This chain uses TRBV5-1 with TRBJ1-2; TCRdb proposes TRBD1, but this gene call is untestable without DNA. Germline assignment: CDR1 SGHRS and CDR2 YFSETQ. This CDR3 is 13 amino acids long. CDR3 sequence reads: CASSLVGAYGYTF. The full variable domain, rest sourced from reference TRBV5-1 and TRBJ1-2, is KAGVTQTPRYLIKTRGQQVTLSCSPISGHRSVSWYQQTPGQGLQFLFEYFSETQRNKGNFPGRFSGRQFSNSRSEMNVSTLELGDSALYLCASSLVGAYGYTFGSGTRLTVV.

V gene TRBV29-1 combines with J gene TRBJ2-1. In germline, CDR1 is SQVTM, CDR2 ANQGSEA. CDR3 size: 11 residues. This CDR3 is CSVGSYNEQFF.